This TCR beta chain emerged from a study of blood T cell repertoires in COVID-19. Data came from immunoSEQ multiplex PCR; TCRdb stores just in-frame clones and leaves some out. Among just over 300,000 clones listed, 85% to 90% were seen once. About this clone itself: It differs at one base from a far larger clone, so likely a read error.

The germline V and J ends were trimmed by 5 bases and 4 bases, with 8 bases remaining between them. The CDR3 extends over 12 amino acids. Germline-derived CDR1 and CDR2 are SEHNR and FQNEAQ (reference sequence). The cohort comprised adults aged 18 to 89 years residing in about two dozen US areas. What the recovered Cohort 3 donors had was two negative PCRs, clearance, or symptom resolution. This receptor was obtained from a man aged 25-45 years who had recovered from COVID-19. Sequenced sample: PBMCs or T cells enriched from blood (not recorded which). This chain connects TRBV7-9 to TRBJ1-1; D remains ambiguous. The DNA for the CDR3 is TGTGCCAGCAGCCCCAGGCGCACTGAAGCTTTCTTT. It yields the protein CASSPRRTEAFF.